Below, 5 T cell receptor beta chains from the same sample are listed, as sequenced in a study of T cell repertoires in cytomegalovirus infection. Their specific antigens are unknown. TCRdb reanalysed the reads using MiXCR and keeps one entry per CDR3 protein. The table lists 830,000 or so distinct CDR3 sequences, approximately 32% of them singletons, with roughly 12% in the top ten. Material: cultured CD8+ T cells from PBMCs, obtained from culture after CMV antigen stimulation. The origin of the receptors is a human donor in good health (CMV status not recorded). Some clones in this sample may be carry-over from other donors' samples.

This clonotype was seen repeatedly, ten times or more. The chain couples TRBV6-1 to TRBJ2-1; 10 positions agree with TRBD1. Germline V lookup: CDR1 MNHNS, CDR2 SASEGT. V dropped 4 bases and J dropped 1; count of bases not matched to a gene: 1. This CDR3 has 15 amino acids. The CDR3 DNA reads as TGTGCCAGCAGTGCGGACAGGGGGTCCTACAATGAGCAGTTCTTC. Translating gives CASSADRGSYNEQFF.

The CDR3 sequence: CASSEDRPGEQYF. CDR3 bases: TGTGCCAGCAGCGAGGACAGGCCCGGCGAGCAGTACTTC. V and J are TRBV7-6 and TRBJ2-7; 7 nucleotides line up with TRBD1. From germline, CDR1 is SGHVS and CDR2 FNYEAQ. This CDR3 comprises 13 residues. V was pared by 5 bases and J by 6 bases, with 7 bases of the junction left unmatched.

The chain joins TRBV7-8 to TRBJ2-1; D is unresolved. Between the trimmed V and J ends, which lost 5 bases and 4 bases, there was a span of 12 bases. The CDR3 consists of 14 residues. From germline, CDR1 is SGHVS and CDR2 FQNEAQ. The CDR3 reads CASSPLGQYNEQFF. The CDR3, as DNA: TGTGCCAGCAGCCCCCTTGGTCAGTACAATGAGCAGTTCTTC.

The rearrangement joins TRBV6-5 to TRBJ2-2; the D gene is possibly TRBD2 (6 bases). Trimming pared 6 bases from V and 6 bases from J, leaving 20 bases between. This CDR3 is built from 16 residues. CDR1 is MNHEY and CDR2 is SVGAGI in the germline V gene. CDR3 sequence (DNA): TGTGCCAGCAGAACGGAGGGGAAGAGGAGTGCCGGGGAGCTGTTTTTT. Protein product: CASRTEGKRSAGELFF.

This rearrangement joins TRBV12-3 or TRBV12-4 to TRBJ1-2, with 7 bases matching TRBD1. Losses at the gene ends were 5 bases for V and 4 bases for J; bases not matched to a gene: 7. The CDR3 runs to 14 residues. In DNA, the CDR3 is TGTGCCAGCAGTCCCACGACAGGGACCTATGGCTACACCTTC. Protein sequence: CASSPTTGTYGYTF.